This T cell receptor (beta chain) is drawn from a study of identical twins. CDR3 length: 15 amino acids. V dropped 0 bases and J dropped 5; count of bases not matched to a gene: 3. CDR1 SGHRS and CDR2 YFSETQ come from the germline V gene. Study results and caveats: Donors were not followed over many years; analysis was cross-sectional. Fewer insertions characterized abundant cord blood beta clonotypes, whereas memory repertoires showed none.

This clonotype was seen ten or more times. Antigen specificity is unknown. Unique molecular identifiers were in the cDNA, with template-switch universal primer binding. A single record per CDR3 protein comes from TCRdb applying MiXCR to the 5' RACE reads. Of fewer than 550,000 distinct CDR3 sequences listed, 15% are singletons. These data also featured in a second study, about yellow fever vaccine responses in identical twins.

This chain joins TRBV5-1 and TRBJ2-1; TRBD1 matches 9 bases. The source material was CD4+ T cells sorted from blood. The clonotype originates from a woman between 18 and 29 years old in good health. CDR3 sequence reads: CASSLGGTGNNEQFF. CDR3 DNA: TGCGCCAGCAGCTTGGGCGGGACAGGGAACAATGAGCAGTTCTTC.